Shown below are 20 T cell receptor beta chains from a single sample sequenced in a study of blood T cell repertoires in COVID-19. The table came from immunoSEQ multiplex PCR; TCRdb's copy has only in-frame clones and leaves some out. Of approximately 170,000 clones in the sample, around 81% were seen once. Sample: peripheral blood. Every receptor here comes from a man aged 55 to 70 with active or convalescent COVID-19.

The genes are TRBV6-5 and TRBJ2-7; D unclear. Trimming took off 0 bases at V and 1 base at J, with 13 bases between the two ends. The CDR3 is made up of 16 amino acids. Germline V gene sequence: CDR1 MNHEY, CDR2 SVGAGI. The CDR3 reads CASSYSEAVPSYEQYF. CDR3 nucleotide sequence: TGTGCCAGCAGTTACTCCGAGGCGGTACCATCCTACGAGCAGTACTTC.

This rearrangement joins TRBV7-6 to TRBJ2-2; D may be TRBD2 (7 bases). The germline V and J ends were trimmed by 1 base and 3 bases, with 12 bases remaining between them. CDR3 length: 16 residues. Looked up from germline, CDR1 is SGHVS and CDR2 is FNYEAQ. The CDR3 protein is CASSLVGGQDTGELFF. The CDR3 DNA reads TGTGCCAGCAGCTTAGTCGGGGGGCAGGACACCGGGGAGCTGTTTTTT.

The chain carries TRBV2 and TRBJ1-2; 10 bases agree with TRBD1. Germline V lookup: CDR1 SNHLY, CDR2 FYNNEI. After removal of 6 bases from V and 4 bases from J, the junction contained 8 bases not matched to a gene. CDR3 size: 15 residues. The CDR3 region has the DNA TGTGCCAGCAGCGCCGGACAGGGGGGTTTCTATGGCTACACCTTC. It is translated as CASSAGQGGFYGYTF.

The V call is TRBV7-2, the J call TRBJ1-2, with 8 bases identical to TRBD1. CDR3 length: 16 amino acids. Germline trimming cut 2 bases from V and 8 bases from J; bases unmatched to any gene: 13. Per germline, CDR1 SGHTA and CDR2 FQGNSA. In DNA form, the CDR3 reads TGTGCCAGCAGCTTAACCCCCGGACAGGGACTATTCGGCTACACCTTC. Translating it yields CASSLTPGQGLFGYTF. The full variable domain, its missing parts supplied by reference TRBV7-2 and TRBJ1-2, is GAGVSQSPSNKVTEKGKDVELRCDPISGHTALYWYRQSLGQGLEFLIYFQGNSAPDKSGLPSDRFSAERTGGSVSTLTIQRTQQEDSAVYLCASSLTPGQGLFGYTFGSGTRLTVV.

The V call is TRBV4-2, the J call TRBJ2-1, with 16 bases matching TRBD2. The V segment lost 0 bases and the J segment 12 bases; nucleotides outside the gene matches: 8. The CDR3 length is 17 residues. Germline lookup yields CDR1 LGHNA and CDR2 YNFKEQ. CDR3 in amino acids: CASSQESPGLAGGRQFF. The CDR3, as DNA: TGTGCCAGCAGCCAAGAGTCCCCGGGACTAGCGGGAGGGAGGCAGTTCTTC.

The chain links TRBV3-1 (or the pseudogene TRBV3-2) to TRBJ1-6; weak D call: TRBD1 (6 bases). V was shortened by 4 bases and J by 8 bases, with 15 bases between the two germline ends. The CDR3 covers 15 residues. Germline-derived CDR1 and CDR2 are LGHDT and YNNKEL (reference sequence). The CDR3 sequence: CASSLGQLTDSPLHF. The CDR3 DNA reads TGTGCCAGCAGCCTTGGACAGTTGACCGATTCACCCCTCCACTTT.

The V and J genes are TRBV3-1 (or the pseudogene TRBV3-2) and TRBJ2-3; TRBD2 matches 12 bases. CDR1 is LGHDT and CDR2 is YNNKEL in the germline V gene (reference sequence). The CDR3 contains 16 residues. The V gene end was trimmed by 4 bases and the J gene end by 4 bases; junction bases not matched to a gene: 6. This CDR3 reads CASSLTSGSASDTQYF. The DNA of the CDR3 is TGTGCCAGCAGCCTGACTAGCGGGAGTGCCTCAGATACGCAGTATTTT.

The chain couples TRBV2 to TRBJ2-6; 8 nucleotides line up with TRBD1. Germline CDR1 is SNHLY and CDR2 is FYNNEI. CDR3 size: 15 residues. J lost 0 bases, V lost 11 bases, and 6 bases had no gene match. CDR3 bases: TGTGCCCAAGGACAGGGAGGCTCTGGGGCCAACGTCCTGACTTTC. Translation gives CAQGQGGSGANVLTF.

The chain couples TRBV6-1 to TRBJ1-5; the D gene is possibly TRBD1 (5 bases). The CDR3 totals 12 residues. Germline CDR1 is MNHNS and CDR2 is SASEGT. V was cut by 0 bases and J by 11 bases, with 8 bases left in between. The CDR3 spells CASSEARGTQHF. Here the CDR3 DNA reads TGTGCCAGCAGTGAAGCACGGGGGACCCAGCATTTT.

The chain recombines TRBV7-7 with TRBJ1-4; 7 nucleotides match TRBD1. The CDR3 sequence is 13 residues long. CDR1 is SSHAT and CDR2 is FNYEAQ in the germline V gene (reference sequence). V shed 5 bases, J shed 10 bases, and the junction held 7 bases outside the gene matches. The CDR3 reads CASSPDRVGKLFF. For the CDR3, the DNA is TGTGCCAGCAGCCCTGACAGGGTTGGAAAACTGTTTTTT. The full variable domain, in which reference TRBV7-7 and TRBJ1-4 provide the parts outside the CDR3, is GAGVSQSPRYKVTKRGQDVTLRCDPISSHATLYWYQQALGQGPEFLTYFNYEAQPDKSGLPSDRFSAERPEGSISTLTIQRTEQRDSAMYRCASSPDRVGKLFFGSGTQLSVL.

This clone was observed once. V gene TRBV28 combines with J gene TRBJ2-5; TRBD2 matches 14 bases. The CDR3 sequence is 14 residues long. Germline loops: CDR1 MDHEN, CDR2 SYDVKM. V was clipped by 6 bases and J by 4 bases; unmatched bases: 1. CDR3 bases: TGTGCCAGCAGAGGGACTAGCGGGAGAGAGACCCAGTACTTC. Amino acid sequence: CASRGTSGRETQYF.

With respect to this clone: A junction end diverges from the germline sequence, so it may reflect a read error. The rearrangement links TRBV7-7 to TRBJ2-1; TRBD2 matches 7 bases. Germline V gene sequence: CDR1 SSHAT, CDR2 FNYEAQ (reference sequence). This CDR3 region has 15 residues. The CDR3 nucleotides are TGTGCTAGCAGCTTAGCGCCGGGAGGTATCGATGAGCAGTTCTTC. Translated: CASSLAPGGIDEQFF.

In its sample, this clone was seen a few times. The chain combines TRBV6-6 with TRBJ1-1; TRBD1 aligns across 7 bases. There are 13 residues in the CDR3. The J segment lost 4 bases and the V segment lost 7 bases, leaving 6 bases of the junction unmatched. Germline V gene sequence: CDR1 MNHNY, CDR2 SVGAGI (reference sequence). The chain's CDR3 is CASKTGDRTEAFF. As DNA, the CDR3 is TGTGCCAGCAAAACAGGGGATCGCACTGAAGCTTTCTTT.

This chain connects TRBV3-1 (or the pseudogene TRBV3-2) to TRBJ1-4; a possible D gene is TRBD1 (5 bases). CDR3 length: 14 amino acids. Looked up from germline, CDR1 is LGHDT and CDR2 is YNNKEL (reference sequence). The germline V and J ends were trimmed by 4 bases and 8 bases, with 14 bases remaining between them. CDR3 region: CASSRGQGLEKLFF. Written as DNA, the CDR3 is TGTGCCAGCAGCCGGGGCCAGGGTTTAGAAAAACTGTTTTTT.

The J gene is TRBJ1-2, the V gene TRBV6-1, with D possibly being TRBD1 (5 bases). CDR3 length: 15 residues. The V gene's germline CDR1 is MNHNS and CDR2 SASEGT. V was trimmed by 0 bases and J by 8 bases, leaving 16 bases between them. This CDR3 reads CASSEAGGTLGGYTF. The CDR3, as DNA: TGTGCCAGCAGTGAAGCCGGAGGGACTCTGGGGGGCTACACCTTC.

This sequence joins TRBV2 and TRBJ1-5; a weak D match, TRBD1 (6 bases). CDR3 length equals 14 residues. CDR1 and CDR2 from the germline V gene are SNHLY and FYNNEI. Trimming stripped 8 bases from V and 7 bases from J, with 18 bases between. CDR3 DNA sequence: TGTGCCAGCGGGCGCGGGGGGCCAAGACAGCCCCAGCATTTT. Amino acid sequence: CASGRGGPRQPQHF.

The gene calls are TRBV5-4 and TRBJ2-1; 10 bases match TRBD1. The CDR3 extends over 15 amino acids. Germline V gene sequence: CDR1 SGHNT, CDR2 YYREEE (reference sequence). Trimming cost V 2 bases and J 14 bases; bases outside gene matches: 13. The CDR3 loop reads CASSFERTGGLRKFF. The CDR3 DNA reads TGTGCCAGCAGCTTTGAGCGGACAGGGGGTTTAAGAAAGTTCTTC.

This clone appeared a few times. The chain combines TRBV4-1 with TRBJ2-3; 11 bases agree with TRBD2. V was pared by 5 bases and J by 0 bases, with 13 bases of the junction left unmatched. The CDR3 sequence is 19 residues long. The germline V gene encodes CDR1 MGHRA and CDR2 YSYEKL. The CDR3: CASSSQGTSGGASTDTQYF. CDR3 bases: TGCGCCAGCAGCTCTCAAGGCACTAGCGGGGGAGCTAGCACAGATACGCAGTATTTT.

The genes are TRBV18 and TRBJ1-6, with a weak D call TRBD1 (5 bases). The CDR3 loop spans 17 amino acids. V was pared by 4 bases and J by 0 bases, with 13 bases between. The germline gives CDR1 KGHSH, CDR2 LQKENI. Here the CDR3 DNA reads TGTGCCAGCTCACGGGAAGCGGGGCCCTCCTATAATTCACCCCTCCACTTT. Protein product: CASSREAGPSYNSPLHF.

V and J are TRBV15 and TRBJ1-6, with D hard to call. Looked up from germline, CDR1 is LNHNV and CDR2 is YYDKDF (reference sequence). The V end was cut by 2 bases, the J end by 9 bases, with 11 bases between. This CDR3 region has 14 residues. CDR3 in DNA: TGTGCCACCAGCAGAACATTCCCCCCTTCACCCCTCCACTTT. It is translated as CATSRTFPPSPLHF.